This TCR beta chain originates from a study of cytomegalovirus exposure and HLA in healthy donors. This PCR relied on a set of 60 Vbeta primers and 13 Jbeta primers. The protocol was immunoSEQ multiplex PCR, while the TCRdb copy is restricted to in-frame clones and leaves out a portion. The top ten hold 9.7% of the sample, which has around 160,000 clones, just under 80% seen once. This clonotype was sampled from a young man in good health and CMV-seropositive. Material: PBMCs.

The CDR3 bases are TGTGCCAGCAGCCCCACCGGGTCCTGGGGCTACACCTTC. Translated, it gives CASSPTGSWGYTF. J is TRBJ1-2 and V is TRBV5-6; D gene ambiguous. The CDR3 spans 13 residues. The V end was cut by 4 bases, the J end by 8 bases, with 15 bases between. CDR1 and CDR2 from the germline V gene are SGHDT and YYEEEE.